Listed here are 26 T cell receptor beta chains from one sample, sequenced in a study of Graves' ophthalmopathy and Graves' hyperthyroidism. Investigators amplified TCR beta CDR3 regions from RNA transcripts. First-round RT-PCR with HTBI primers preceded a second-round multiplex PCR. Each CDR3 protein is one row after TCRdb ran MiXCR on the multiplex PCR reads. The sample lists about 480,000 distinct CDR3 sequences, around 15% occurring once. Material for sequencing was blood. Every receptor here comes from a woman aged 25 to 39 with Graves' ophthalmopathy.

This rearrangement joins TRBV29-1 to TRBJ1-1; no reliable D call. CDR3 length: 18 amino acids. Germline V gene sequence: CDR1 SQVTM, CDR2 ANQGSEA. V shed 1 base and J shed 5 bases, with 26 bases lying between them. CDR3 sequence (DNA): TGCAGCGTTGAAGCCGGAGGTCCACCGGGAGAGGTAACAACTGAAGCTTTCTTT. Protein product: CSVEAGGPPGEVTTEAFF.

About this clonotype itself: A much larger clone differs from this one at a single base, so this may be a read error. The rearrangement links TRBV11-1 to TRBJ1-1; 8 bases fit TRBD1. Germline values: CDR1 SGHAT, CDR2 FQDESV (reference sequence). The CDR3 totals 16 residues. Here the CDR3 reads CASCLGTGTGNTEAFF. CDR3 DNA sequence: TGTGCCAGCTGCTTGGGCACCGGGACAGGGAACACTGAAGCTTTCTTT. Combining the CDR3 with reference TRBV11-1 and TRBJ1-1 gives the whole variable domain EAEVAQSPRYKITEKSQAVAFWCDPISGHATLYWYRQILGQGPELLVQFQDESVVDDSQLPKDRFSAERLKGVDSTLKIQPAELGDSAMYLCASCLGTGTGNTEAFFGQGTRLTVV.

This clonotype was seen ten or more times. CDR3 amino acids: CASSPSGQGSTEAFF. The CDR3 region has the DNA TGTGCCAGCAGCCCGAGTGGACAGGGGAGCACTGAAGCTTTCTTT. The chain couples TRBV7-2 to TRBJ1-1, with 9 bases that match TRBD1. The CDR3 is made up of 15 amino acids. Germline CDR1 SGHTA, CDR2 FQGNSA. J lost 4 bases, V lost 5 bases, and 8 bases had no gene match.

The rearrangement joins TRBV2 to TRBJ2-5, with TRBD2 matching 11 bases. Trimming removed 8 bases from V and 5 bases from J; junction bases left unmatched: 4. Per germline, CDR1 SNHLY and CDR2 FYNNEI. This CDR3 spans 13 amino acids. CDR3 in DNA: TGTGCCAGCGAACTAGCGGGAGAGGAGACCCAGTACTTC. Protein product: CASELAGEETQYF.

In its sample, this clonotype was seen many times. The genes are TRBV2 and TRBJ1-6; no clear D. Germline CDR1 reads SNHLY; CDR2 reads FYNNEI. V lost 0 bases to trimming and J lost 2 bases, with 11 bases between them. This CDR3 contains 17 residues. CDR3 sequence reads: CASSEAEGIAYNSPLHF. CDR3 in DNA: TGTGCCAGCAGTGAAGCGGAAGGTATTGCCTATAATTCACCCCTCCACTTT.

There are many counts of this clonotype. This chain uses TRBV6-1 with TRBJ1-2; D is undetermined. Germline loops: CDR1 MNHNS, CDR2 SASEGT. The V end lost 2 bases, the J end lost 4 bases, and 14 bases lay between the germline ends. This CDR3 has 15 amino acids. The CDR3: CASSELALAPYGYTF. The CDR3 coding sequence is TGTGCCAGCAGTGAATTAGCGTTGGCCCCCTATGGCTACACCTTC.

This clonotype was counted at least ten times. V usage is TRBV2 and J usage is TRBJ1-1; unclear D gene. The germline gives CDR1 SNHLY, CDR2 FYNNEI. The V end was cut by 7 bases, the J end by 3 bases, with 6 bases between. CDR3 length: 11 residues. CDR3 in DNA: TGTGCCAGCAATACTCACACTGAAGCTTTCTTT. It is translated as CASNTHTEAFF.

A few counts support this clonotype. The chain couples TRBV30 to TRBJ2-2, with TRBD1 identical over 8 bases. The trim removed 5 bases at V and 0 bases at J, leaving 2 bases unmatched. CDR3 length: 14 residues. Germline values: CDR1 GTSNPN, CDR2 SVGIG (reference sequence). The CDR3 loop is CAWAGQANTGELFF. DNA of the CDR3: TGTGCCTGGGCGGGACAGGCGAACACCGGGGAGCTGTTTTTT.

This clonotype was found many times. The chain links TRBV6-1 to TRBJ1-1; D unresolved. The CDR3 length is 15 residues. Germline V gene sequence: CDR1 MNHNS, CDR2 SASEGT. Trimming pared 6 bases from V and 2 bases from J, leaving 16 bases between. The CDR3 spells CASSPTETANTEAFF. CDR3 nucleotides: TGTGCCAGCAGCCCCACCGAGACGGCAAACACTGAAGCTTTCTTT.

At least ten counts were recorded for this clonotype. CDR3 amino acids: CASSFGPRGQGTEAFF. DNA of the CDR3: TGTGCCAGCAGTTTTGGGCCCCGGGGCCAAGGCACTGAAGCTTTCTTT. The chain couples TRBV28 to TRBJ1-1, with D tentatively TRBD1 (5 bases). V gave up 3 bases and J gave up 4 bases, with 18 bases separating them. This CDR3 region has 16 residues. In germline, CDR1 is MDHEN, CDR2 SYDVKM.

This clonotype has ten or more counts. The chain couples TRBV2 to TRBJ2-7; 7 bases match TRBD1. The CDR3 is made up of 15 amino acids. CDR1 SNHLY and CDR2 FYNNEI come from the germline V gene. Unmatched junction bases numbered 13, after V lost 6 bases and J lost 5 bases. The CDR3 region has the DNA TGTGCCAGCAGCGCCTACAGGGGTGGGCAGAACGAGCAGTACTTC. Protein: CASSAYRGGQNEQYF. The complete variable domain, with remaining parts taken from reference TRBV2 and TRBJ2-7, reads EPEVTQTPSHQVTQMGQEVILRCVPISNHLYFYWYRQILGQKVEFLVSFYNNEISEKSEIFDDQFSVERPDGSNFTLKIRSTKLEDSAMYFCASSAYRGGQNEQYFGPGTRLTVT.

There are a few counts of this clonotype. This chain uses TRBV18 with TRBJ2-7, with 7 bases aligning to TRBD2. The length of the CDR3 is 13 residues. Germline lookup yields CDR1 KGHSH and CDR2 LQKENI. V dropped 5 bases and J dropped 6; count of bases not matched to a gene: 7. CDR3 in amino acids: CASSTAGEGEQYF. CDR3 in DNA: TGTGCCAGCTCAACCGCCGGGGAGGGCGAGCAGTACTTC.

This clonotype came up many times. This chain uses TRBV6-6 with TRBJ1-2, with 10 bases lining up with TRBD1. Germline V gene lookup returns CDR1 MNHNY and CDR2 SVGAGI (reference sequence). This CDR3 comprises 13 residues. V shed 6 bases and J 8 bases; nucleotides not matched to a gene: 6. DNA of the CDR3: TGTGCCAGCAGATTCCGGGACAGGGGCGGCTACACCTTC. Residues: CASRFRDRGGYTF.

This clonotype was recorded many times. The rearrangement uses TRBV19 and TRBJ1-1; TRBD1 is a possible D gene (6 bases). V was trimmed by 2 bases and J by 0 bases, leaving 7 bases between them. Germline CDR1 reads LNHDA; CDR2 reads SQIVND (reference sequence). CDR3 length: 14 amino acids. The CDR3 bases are TGTGCCAGTAGTATAACAGGGATGAACACTGAAGCTTTCTTT. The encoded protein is CASSITGMNTEAFF.

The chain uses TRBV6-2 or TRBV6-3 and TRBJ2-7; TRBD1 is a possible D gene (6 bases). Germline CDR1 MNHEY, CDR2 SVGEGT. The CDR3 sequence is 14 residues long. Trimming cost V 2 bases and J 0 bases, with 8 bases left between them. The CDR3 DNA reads TGTGCCAGCAGTTACCCAGGGGTCTCCTACGAGCAGTACTTC. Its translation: CASSYPGVSYEQYF.

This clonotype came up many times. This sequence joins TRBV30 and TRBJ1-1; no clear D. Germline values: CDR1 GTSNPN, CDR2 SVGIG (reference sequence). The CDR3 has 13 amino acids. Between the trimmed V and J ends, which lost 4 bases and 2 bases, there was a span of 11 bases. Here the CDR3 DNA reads TGTGCCTGGAACTCACCGTTAAACACTGAAGCTTTCTTT. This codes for CAWNSPLNTEAFF.

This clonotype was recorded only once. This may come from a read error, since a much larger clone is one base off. CDR3 protein: CASSLGGFTNYGDTF. The CDR3 DNA sequence: TGTGCCAGCAGCTTAGGAGGGTTTACTAACTATGGCGACACCTTC. This sequence joins TRBV11-3 and TRBJ1-2; no reliable D call. CDR3 length: 15 residues. Per the germline V gene, CDR1 is SGHNT and CDR2 is YENEEA.

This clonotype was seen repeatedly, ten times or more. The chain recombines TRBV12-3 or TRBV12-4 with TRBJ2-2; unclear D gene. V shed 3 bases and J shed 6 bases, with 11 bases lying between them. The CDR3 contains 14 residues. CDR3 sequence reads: CASSFNRDSGELFF. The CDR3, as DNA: TGTGCCAGCAGTTTTAATAGGGATTCCGGGGAGCTGTTTTTT.

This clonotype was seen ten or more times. The CDR3 sequence is CASSLRPDDYGYTF. Written as DNA, the CDR3 is TGCGCCAGCAGCTTGAGACCGGACGACTATGGCTACACCTTC. This sequence joins TRBV5-1 and TRBJ1-2; D is unclear. V gave up 1 base and J gave up 3 bases, with 10 bases separating them. CDR1 and CDR2 (germline): SGHRS, YFSETQ. There are 14 residues in the CDR3.

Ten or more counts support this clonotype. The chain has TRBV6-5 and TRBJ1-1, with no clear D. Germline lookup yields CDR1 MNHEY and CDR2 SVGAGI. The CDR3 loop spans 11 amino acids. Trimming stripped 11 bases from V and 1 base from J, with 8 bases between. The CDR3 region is CAAFGNTEAFF. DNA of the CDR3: TGTGCCGCCTTCGGGAACACTGAAGCTTTCTTT.

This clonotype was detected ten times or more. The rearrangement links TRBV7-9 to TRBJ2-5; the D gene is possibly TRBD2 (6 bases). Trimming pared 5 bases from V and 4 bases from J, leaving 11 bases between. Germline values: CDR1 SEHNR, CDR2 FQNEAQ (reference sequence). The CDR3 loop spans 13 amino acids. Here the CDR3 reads CASSILATETQYF. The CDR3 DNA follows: TGTGCCAGCAGCATCCTAGCGACAGAGACCCAGTACTTC.

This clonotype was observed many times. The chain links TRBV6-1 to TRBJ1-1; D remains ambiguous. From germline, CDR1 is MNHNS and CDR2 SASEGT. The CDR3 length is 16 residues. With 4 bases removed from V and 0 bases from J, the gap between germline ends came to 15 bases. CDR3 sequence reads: CASSVLIFHVNTEAFF. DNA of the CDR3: TGTGCCAGCAGTGTTCTGATTTTTCACGTGAACACTGAAGCTTTCTTT.

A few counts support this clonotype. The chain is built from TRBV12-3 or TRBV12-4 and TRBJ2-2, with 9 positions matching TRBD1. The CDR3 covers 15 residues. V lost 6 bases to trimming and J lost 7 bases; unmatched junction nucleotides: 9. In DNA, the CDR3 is TGTGCCAGCAGCGGGACAGGGATCCTCGGCGGGGAGCTGTTTTTT. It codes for CASSGTGILGGELFF.

The CDR3 region is CASSEGSGGISYEQYF. The CDR3 region has the DNA TGTGCCAGCAGTGAAGGTAGCGGGGGTATTTCCTACGAGCAGTACTTC. The J gene is TRBJ2-7, the V gene TRBV6-1, with 9 positions matching TRBD2. Germline assignment: CDR1 MNHNS and CDR2 SASEGT. This CDR3 contains 16 residues. V shed 1 base, J shed 1 base, and the junction held 5 bases outside the gene matches.

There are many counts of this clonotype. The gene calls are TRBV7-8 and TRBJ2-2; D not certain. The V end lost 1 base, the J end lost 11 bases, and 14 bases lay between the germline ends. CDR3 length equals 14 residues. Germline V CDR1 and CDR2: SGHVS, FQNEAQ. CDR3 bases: TGTGCCAGCAGCTTAGAATATGCGATAACCGAGCTGTTTTTT. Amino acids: CASSLEYAITELFF. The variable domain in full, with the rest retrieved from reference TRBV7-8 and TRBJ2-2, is GAGVSQSPRYKVAKRGQDVALRCDPISGHVSLFWYQQALGQGPEFLTYFQNEAQLDKSGLPSDRFFAERPEGSVSTLKIQRTQQEDSAVYLCASSLEYAITELFFGEGSRLTVL.

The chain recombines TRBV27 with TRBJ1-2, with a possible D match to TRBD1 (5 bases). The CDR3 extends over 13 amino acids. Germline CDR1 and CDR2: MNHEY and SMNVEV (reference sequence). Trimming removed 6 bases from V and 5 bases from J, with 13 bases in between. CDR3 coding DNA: TGTGCCAGCAGGGACCCAGGGATTTATGGCTACACCTTC. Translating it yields CASRDPGIYGYTF.